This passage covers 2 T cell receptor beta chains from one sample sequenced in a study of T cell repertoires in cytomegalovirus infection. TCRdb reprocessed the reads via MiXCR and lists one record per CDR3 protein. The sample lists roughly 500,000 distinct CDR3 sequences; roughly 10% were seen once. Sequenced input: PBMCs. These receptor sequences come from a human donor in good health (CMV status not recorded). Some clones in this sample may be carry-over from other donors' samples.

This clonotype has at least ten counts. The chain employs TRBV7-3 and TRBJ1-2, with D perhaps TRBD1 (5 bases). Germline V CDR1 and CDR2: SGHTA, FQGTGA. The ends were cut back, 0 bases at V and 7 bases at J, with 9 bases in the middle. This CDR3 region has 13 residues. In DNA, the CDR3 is TGTGCCAGCAGCTTAACGTCAGGGACTGGCTACACCTTC. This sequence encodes CASSLTSGTGYTF. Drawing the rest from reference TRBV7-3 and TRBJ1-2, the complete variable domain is GAGVSQTPSNKVTEKGKYVELRCDPISGHTALYWYRQSLGQGPEFLIYFQGTGAADDSGLPNDRFFAVRPEGSVSTLKIQRTERGDSAVYLCASSLTSGTGYTFGSGTRLTVV.

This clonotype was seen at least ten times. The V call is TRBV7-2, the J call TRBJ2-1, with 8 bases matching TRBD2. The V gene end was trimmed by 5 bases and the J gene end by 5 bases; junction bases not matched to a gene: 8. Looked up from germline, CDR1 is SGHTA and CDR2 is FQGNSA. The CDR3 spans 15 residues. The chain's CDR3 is CASSPWSGSNNEQFF. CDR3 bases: TGTGCCAGCAGCCCGTGGAGCGGGAGTAACAATGAGCAGTTCTTC.